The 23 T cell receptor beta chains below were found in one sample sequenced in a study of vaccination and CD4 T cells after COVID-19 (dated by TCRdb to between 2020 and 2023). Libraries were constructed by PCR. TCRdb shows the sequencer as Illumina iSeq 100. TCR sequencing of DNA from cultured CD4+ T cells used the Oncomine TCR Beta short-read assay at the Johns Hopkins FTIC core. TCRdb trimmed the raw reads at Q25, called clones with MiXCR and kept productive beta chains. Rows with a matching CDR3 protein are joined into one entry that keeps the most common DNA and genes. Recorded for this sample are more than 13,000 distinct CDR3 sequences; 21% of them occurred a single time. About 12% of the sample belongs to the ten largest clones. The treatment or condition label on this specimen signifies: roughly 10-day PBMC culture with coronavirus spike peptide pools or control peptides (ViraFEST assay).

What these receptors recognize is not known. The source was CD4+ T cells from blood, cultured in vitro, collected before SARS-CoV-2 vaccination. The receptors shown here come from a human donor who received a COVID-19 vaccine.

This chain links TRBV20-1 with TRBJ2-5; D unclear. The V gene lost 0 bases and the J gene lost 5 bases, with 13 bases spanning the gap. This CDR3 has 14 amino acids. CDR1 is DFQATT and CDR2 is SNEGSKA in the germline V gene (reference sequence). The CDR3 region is CSARDSSLRETQYF. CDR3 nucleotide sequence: TGCAGTGCTAGAGATTCGTCGTTGAGGGAGACCCAGTACTTC.

In nucleotides, the CDR3 is TGTGCCAGCAGCTTAGCGCTCGTTGGGGGTAATGAAAAACTGTTTTTT. Its translation: CASSLALVGGNEKLFF. The chain couples TRBV7-2 to TRBJ1-4, with a tentative D call TRBD1 (5 bases). The CDR3 length is 16 residues. Germline V CDR1 and CDR2: SGHTA, FQGNSA. V was clipped by 0 bases and J by 4 bases, with 12 bases between them.

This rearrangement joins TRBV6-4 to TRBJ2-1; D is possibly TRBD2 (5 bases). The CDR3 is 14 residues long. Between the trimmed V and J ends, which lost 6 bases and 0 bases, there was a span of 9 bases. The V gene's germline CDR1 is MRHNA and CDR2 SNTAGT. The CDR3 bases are TGTGCCAGCAGGCCGGGGAGCTCCTACAATGAGCAGTTCTTC. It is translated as CASRPGSSYNEQFF.

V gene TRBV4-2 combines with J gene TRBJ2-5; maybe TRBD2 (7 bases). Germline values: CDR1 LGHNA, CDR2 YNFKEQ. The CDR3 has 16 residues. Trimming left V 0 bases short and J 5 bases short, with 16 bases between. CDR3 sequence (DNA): TGTGCCAGCAGCCAAGATCAAAGGGGGGGAGGGGAGACCCAGTACTTC. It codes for CASSQDQRGGGETQYF.

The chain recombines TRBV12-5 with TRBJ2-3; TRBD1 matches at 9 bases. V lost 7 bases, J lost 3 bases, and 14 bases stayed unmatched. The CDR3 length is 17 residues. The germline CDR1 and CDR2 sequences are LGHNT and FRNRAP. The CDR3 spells CASVPRGRTGETDTQYF. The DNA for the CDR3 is TGTGCTAGTGTTCCGAGGGGGAGGACAGGGGAGACAGATACGCAGTATTTT.

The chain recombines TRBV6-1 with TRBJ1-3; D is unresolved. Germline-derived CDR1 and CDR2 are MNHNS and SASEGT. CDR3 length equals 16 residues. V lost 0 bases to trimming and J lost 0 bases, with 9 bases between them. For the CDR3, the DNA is TGTGCCAGCAGTGAAGCGATGGCCATCTCTGGAAACACCATATATTTT. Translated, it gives CASSEAMAISGNTIYF.

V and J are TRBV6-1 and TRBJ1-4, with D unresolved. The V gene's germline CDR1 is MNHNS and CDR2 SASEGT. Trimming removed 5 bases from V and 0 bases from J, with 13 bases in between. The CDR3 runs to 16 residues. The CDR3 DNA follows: TGTGCCAGCAGTCGGCAGTCTTATTCAACTAATGAAAAACTGTTTTTT. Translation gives CASSRQSYSTNEKLFF.

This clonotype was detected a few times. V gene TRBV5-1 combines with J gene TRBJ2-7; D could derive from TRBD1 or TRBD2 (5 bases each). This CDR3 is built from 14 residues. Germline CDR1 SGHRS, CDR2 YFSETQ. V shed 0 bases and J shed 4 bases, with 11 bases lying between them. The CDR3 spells CASSLGDGPYEQYF. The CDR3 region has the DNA TGCGCCAGCAGCTTGGGGGACGGCCCTTACGAGCAGTACTTC.

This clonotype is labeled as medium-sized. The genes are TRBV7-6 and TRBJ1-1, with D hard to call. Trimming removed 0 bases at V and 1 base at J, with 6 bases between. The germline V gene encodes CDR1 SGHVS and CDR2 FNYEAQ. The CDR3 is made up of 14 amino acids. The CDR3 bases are TGTGCCAGCAGCTTAGCGCCGACGAACACTGAAGCTTTCTTT. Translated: CASSLAPTNTEAFF.

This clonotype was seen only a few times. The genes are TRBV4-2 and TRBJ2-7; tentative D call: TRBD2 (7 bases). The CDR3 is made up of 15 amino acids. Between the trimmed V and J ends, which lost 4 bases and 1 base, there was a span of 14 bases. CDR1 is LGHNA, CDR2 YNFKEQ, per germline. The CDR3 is CASSPEGGESYEQYF. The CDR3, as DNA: TGTGCCAGCAGCCCCGAAGGGGGGGAGTCCTACGAGCAGTACTTC.

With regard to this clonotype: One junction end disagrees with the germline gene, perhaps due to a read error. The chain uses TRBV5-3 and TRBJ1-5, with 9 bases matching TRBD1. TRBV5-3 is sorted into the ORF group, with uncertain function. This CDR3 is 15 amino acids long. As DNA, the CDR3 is TGTGCCAGCAGCTTGGACAGGGGAGGCAGTCAGCCCCAGCATTTT. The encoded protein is CASSLDRGGSQPQHF.

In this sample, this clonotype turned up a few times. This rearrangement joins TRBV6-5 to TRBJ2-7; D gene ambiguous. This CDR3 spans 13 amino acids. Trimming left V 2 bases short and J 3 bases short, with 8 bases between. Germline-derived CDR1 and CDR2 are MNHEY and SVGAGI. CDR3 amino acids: CASSYHPLYEQYF. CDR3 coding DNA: TGTGCCAGCAGTTACCACCCCCTCTACGAGCAGTACTTC.

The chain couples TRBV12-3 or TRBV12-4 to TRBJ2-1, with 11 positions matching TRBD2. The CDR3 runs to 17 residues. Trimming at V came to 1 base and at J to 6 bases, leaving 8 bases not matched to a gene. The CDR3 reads CASSLVVLAGVSNEQFF. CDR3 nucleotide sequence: TGTGCCAGCAGTTTAGTTGTACTAGCGGGGGTAAGCAATGAGCAGTTCTTC.

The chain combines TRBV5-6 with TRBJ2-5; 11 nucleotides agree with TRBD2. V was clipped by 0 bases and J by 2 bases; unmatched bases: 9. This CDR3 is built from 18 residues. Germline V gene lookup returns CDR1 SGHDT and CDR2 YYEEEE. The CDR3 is CASSLVLAGGPGQETQYF. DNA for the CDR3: TGTGCCAGCAGCTTGGTTTTAGCGGGGGGGCCGGGGCAAGAGACCCAGTACTTC.

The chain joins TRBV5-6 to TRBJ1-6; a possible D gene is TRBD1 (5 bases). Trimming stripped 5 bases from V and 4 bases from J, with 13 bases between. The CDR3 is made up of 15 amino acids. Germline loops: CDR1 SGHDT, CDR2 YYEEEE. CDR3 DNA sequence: TGTGCCAGCAGAAAGGGGATCGGGTATAATTCACCCCTCCACTTT. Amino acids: CASRKGIGYNSPLHF.

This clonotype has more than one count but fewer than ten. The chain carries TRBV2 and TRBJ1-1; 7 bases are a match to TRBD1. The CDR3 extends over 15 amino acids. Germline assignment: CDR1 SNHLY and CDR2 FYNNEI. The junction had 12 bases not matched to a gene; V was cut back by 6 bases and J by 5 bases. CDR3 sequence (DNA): TGTGCCAGCAGGTACGCCCACAGGGGAAAAACTGAAGCTTTCTTT. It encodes CASRYAHRGKTEAFF.

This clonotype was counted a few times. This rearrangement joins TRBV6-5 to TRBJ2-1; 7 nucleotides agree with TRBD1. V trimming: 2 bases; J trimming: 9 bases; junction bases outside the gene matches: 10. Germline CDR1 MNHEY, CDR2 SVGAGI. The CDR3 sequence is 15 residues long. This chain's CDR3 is CASSYMIQGSSEQFF. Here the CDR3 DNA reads TGTGCCAGCAGTTACATGATACAGGGGTCTAGTGAGCAGTTCTTC.

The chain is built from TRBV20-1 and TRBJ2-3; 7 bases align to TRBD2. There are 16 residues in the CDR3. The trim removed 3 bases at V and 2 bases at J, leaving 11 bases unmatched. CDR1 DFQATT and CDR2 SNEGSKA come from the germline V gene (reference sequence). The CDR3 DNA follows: TGCAGTGCTAGTAGGGCTAGCGGCTTCTACACAGATACGCAGTATTTT. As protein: CSASRASGFYTDTQYF.

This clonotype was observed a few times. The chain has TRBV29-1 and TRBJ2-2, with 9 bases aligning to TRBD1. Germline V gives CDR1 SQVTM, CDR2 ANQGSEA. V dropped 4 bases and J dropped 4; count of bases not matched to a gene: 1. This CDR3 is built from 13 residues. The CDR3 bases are TGCAGCGTTGGGGACAGGGTCACCGGGGAGCTGTTTTTT. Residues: CSVGDRVTGELFF.

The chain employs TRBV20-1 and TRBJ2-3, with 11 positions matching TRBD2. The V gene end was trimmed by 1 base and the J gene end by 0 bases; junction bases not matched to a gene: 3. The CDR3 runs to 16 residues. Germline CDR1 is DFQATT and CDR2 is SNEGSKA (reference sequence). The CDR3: CSARGLAGWSTDTQYF. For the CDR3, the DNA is TGCAGTGCTAGAGGACTAGCGGGGTGGAGCACAGATACGCAGTATTTT.

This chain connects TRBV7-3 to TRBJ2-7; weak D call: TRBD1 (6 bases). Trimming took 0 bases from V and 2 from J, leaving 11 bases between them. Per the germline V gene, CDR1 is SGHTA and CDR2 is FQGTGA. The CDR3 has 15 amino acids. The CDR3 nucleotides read TGTGCCAGCAGCTTAACGTCAGGACAGACCTACGAGCAGTACTTC. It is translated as CASSLTSGQTYEQYF.

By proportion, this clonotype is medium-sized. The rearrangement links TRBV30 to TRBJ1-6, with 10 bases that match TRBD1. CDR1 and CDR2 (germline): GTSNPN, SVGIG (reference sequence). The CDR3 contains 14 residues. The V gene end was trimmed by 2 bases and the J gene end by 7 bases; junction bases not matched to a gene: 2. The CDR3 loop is CAWSRQGANSPLHF. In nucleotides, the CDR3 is TGTGCCTGGAGTCGACAGGGGGCGAATTCACCCCTCCACTTT.

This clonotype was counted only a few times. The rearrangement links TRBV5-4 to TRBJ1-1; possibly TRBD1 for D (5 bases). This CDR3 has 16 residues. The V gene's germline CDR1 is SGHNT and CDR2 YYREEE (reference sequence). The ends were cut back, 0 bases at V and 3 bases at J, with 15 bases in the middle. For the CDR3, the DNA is TGTGCCAGCAGCTTGGGTAATTGGGGCGCCGACACTGAAGCTTTCTTT. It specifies CASSLGNWGADTEAFF.